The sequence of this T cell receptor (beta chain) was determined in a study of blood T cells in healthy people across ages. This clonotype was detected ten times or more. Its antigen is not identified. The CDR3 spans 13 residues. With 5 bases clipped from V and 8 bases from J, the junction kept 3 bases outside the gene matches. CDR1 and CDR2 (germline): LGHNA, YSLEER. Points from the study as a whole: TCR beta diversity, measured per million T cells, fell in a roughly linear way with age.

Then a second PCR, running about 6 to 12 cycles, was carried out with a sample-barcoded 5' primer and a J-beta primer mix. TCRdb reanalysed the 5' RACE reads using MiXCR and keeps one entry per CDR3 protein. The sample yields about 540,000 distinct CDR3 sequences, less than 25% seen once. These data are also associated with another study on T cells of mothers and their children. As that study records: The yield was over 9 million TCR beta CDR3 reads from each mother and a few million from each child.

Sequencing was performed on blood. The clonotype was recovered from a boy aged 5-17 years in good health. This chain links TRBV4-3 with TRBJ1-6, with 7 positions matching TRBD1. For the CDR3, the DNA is TGCGCCAGCAGCGAGACAGGGTATTCACCCCTCCACTTT. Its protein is CASSETGYSPLHF.